This T cell receptor beta chain stems from a study of T cell clones after liver transplantation. Across the study: At least one year of complete immunosuppression withdrawal without enzymes over twice normal defined tolerance.

Germline V gene lookup returns CDR1 LNHDA and CDR2 SQIVND (reference sequence). J was trimmed by 5 bases and V by 2 bases; bases with no gene match: 4. This CDR3 comprises 15 residues. Only in-frame clones appear in the TCRdb table, and some are missing; sequencing was by immunoSEQ multiplex PCR. The sample has over 60,000 clones; about 80% are singletons. The chain links TRBV19 to TRBJ2-1, with TRBD2 identical over 9 bases. Specimen: CD4+ T cells from blood, collected before liver transplant. The source is a human donor who received a liver transplant. This CDR3 reads CASSIPGLANNEQFF. CDR3 DNA sequence: TGTGCCAGTAGTATACCCGGACTAGCGAACAATGAGCAGTTCTTC.